Following are 12 T cell receptor beta chains from one sample sequenced in a study of cytomegalovirus exposure and HLA in healthy donors. Both 60 Vbeta primers and 13 Jbeta primers went into the PCR. The assay was immunoSEQ multiplex PCR, and TCRdb's table has in-frame clones only and misses some. The repertoire holds about 160,000 clones, approximately 70% seen once, with 6% to 7.5% in the top ten. The sample consisted of PBMCs. The receptors were gathered from a man aged 40-55 years in good health and CMV-seropositive.

In its sample, this clone was seen a few times. This chain connects TRBV7-6 to TRBJ1-6; tentative D call: TRBD1 (5 bases). CDR3 length: 14 amino acids. V lost 4 bases, J lost 7 bases, and 11 bases lay in between. The germline gives CDR1 SGHVS, CDR2 FNYEAQ. The CDR3 DNA sequence: TGTGCCAGCAGCTCAGGGTCGGCCAATTCACCCCTCCACTTT. This encodes CASSSGSANSPLHF.

The genes are TRBV29-1 and TRBJ1-4; no reliable D call. Trimming took 4 bases from V and 0 from J, leaving 9 bases between them. CDR3 length: 14 amino acids. Per the germline V gene, CDR1 is SQVTM and CDR2 is ANQGSEA. The CDR3 region has the DNA TGCAGCGTTGCGTCCCCTACAACTAATGAAAAACTGTTTTTT. It codes for CSVASPTTNEKLFF. The full variable domain, its missing parts supplied by reference TRBV29-1 and TRBJ1-4, is SAVISQKPSRDICQRGTSLTIQCQVDSQVTMMFWYRQQPGQSLTLIATANQGSEATYESGFVIDKFPISRPNLTFSTLTVSNMSPEDSSIYLCSVASPTTNEKLFFGSGTQLSVL.

This clone has a handful of counts. The chain carries TRBV7-9 and TRBJ1-2; 9 bases line up with TRBD1. With 5 bases clipped from V and 5 bases from J, the junction kept 3 bases outside the gene matches. The CDR3 covers 13 residues. CDR1 SEHNR and CDR2 FQNEAQ come from the germline V gene (reference sequence). CDR3: CASSQGTGYGYTF. The DNA for the CDR3 is TGTGCCAGCAGCCAAGGGACAGGGTATGGCTACACCTTC.

This chain joins TRBV9 and TRBJ1-1, with TRBD1 identical over 7 bases. V shed 3 bases, J shed 5 bases, and the junction held 1 base outside the gene matches. The CDR3 totals 12 residues. Germline CDR1 is SGDLS and CDR2 is YYNGEE. CDR3 sequence: CASSAQGTEAFF. The CDR3 DNA reads TGTGCCAGCAGCGCACAGGGGACTGAAGCTTTCTTT.

This rearrangement joins TRBV10-3 to TRBJ2-5, with D hard to call. Germline values: CDR1 ENHRY, CDR2 SYGVKD. Trimming removed 3 bases from V and 5 bases from J, with 4 bases in between. This CDR3 comprises 11 residues. The CDR3 sequence: CAISDRETQYF. The CDR3, as DNA: TGTGCCATCAGTGACAGGGAGACCCAGTACTTC.

V usage is TRBV10-3 and J usage is TRBJ1-2, with TRBD1 matching 7 bases. V trimming: 5 bases; J trimming: 0 bases; junction bases outside the gene matches: 9. The germline V gene encodes CDR1 ENHRY and CDR2 SYGVKD. There are 16 residues in the CDR3. The CDR3 loop is CAISRRDRRTNYGYTF. CDR3 DNA sequence: TGTGCCATCAGTCGACGGGACAGACGAACTAACTATGGCTACACCTTC.

The V gene is TRBV7-9, the J gene TRBJ1-2, with D unresolved. V gave up 1 base and J gave up 5 bases, with 8 bases separating them. Germline lookup yields CDR1 SEHNR and CDR2 FQNEAQ (reference sequence). This CDR3 comprises 13 residues. CDR3 DNA sequence: TGTGCCAGCAGCTTAGAAGCCTCGTATGGCTACACCTTC. Translated: CASSLEASYGYTF.

J is TRBJ2-2 and V is TRBV19; D remains ambiguous. The CDR3 is 14 residues long. V lost 3 bases, J lost 3 bases, and 8 bases lay in between. Germline V CDR1 and CDR2: LNHDA, SQIVND (reference sequence). CDR3 loop: CASSMGWHTGELFF. In DNA, the CDR3 is TGTGCCAGTAGTATGGGCTGGCACACCGGGGAGCTGTTTTTT.

The chain combines TRBV4-1 with TRBJ2-2, with D perhaps TRBD1 (7 bases). Germline lookup yields CDR1 MGHRA and CDR2 YSYEKL. This CDR3 is 17 amino acids long. The V and J ends lost 1 base and 1 base respectively, with 13 bases between them. The CDR3 coding sequence is TGCGCCAGCAGCCAAGTCAGGGGGGTTGTGAACACCGGGGAGCTGTTTTTT. Amino acid sequence: CASSQVRGVVNTGELFF.

The V and J genes are TRBV5-6 and TRBJ1-2, with TRBD1 identical over 9 bases. V gave up 4 bases and J gave up 6 bases; unmatched junction bases: 10. This CDR3 comprises 15 residues. Germline assignment: CDR1 SGHDT and CDR2 YYEEEE. CDR3 loop: CASSLVGTGRNGYTF. The CDR3 DNA reads as TGTGCCAGCAGCCTGGTCGGGACAGGGCGAAATGGCTACACCTTC.

V usage is TRBV5-1 and J usage is TRBJ2-7, with D possibly being TRBD2 (6 bases). Germline V lookup: CDR1 SGHRS, CDR2 YFSETQ. The V end was cut by 4 bases, the J end by 0 bases, with 20 bases between. The CDR3 extends over 17 amino acids. The CDR3 here is CASSPTGTEVSSYEQYF. For the CDR3, the DNA is TGCGCCAGCAGCCCGACCGGGACTGAGGTAAGCTCCTACGAGCAGTACTTC.

Note on this clone: Other DNA sequences from this sample encode an identical CDR3 as well. V and J are TRBV5-6 and TRBJ2-5; 8 bases fit TRBD2. Germline V gene lookup returns CDR1 SGHDT and CDR2 YYEEEE. V lost 2 bases and J lost 4; bases outside the gene matches: 10. This CDR3 comprises 16 residues. DNA for the CDR3: TGTGCCAGCAGCTTATGGCGGGGGGCTGTACCAGAGACCCAGTACTTC. This sequence encodes CASSLWRGAVPETQYF.